A selection of T cell receptor beta chains follows, all from one sample in a study of blood T cell repertoires in COVID-19. Some clones are missing from TCRdb's copy, which holds only in-frame ones; the method was immunoSEQ multiplex PCR. The sample carries some 300,000 clones, around nine tenths recorded once. Material: peripheral blood. These receptors were obtained from a man aged 70-80 years with acute or convalescent COVID-19. Both conserved end residues are part of each CDR3. Fields, in order: D gene, CDR3 length, clone size, V gene, J gene, CDR3 protein, CDR3 DNA. D genes are given only for firm matches. A row's size may be missing; if present it is once, few, many or a size class.

NA	17	NA	TRBV6-2/TRBV6-3	TRBJ2-1	CASSYSRGGGPYNEQFF	TGTGCCAGCAGTTACTCGAGAGGCGGGGGCCCCTACAATGAGCAGTTCTTC
TRBD1	15	NA	TRBV19	TRBJ1-5	CASSIGTASNQPQHF	TGTGCCAGTAGTATCGGGACAGCTAGCAATCAGCCCCAGCATTTT
NA	15	many	TRBV4-3	TRBJ2-1	CASSHYTGGVNEQFF	TGCGCCAGCAGCCACTACACCGGGGGTGTCAATGAGCAGTTCTTC
NA	11	NA	TRBV29-1	TRBJ2-1	CSVADIPEQFF	TGCAGCGTTGCTGACATTCCCGAGCAGTTCTTC
NA	14	NA	TRBV6-5	TRBJ2-1	CASSYLSGEDEQFF	TGTGCCAGCAGTTACCTCTCGGGAGAGGATGAGCAGTTCTTC
NA	15	NA	TRBV2	TRBJ1-2	CASKLILTGSYGYTF	TGTGCCAGCAAACTAATCCTGACAGGAAGCTATGGCTACACCTTC
NA	15	NA	TRBV19	TRBJ2-7	CASSPSQRRRNEQYF	TGTGCCAGTAGTCCAAGTCAACGCAGGAGGAACGAGCAGTACTTC
TRBD2	16	once	TRBV3-1/TRBV3-2	TRBJ2-3	CASSPQLAGGPDTQYF	TGTGCCAGCAGCCCCCAACTAGCGGGAGGGCCGGATACGCAGTATTTT
NA	16	NA	TRBV4-2	TRBJ2-1	CASSQDRGGIHNEQFF	TGTGCCAGCAGCCAAGATCGGGGCGGGATCCACAATGAGCAGTTCTTC
TRBD1	15	NA	TRBV29-1	TRBJ1-5	CSVGGDSHSNQPQHF	TGCAGCGTTGGGGGGGACAGTCATAGCAATCAGCCCCAGCATTTT
TRBD1	15	NA	TRBV28	TRBJ1-2	CASSLRTGVWGGYTF	TGTGCCAGCAGTCTGAGGACAGGGGTTTGGGGTGGCTACACCTTC
TRBD1	15	NA	TRBV6-5	TRBJ1-2	CASSFYPGQGDGYTF	TGTGCCAGCAGTTTCTACCCGGGACAGGGCGATGGCTACACCTTC
TRBD1	18	NA	TRBV19	TRBJ2-2	CASSRDRVNFPGTGELFF	TGTGCCAGTAGCAGGGACAGAGTGAATTTCCCAGGGACCGGGGAGCTGTTTTTT
TRBD1	14	NA	TRBV19	TRBJ1-5	CASRETGADQPQHF	TGTGCCAGTAGGGAGACAGGGGCGGATCAGCCCCAGCATTTT
NA	13	NA	TRBV12-2	TRBJ1-2	CASRLGGTYGYTF	TGTGCAAGTCGCTTAGGGGGGACTTATGGCTACACCTTC
TRBD1	13	NA	TRBV10-3	TRBJ2-7	CAISVGQGPEQYF	TGTGCCATCAGTGTAGGACAGGGGCCCGAGCAGTACTTC
NA	15	once	TRBV3-1/TRBV3-2	TRBJ2-7	CASSQASRGAYEQYF	TGTGCCAGCAGCCAAGCATCACGCGGGGCTTACGAGCAGTACTTC
NA	13	NA	TRBV6-1	TRBJ1-1	CASSEALDSEAFF	TGTGCCAGCAGTGAAGCCCTGGACAGCGAAGCTTTCTTT
TRBD2	17	few	TRBV11-2	TRBJ2-1	CASSTRLSSGGHNEQFF	TGTGCCAGCAGCACACGACTGTCTAGCGGGGGCCACAATGAGCAGTTCTTC
NA	15	NA	TRBV29-1	TRBJ1-3	CSVAPRGSVGNTIYF	TGCAGCGTCGCACCCCGGGGAAGCGTAGGAAACACCATATATTTT
TRBD2	15	NA	TRBV7-2	TRBJ2-7	CASSLFSGSSYEQYF	TGTGCCAGCAGCTTGTTTAGCGGGTCTTCCTACGAGCAGTACTTC
NA	13	NA	TRBV23-1	TRBJ2-1	CAQPGLHYNEQFF	TGCGCCCAACCCGGACTACATTACAATGAGCAGTTCTTC
TRBD1	15	NA	TRBV18	TRBJ2-7	CASSLPGQGANEQYF	TGTGCCAGCTCACTGCCGGGACAGGGGGCCAACGAGCAGTACTTC
TRBD1	15	once	TRBV15	TRBJ2-1	CATSARQGVLGEQFF	TGTGCCACCAGTGCGCGACAGGGGGTTTTAGGTGAGCAGTTCTTC
TRBD1	15	NA	TRBV6-5	TRBJ1-1	CASSYTGQGRTEAFF	TGTGCCAGCAGTTACACGGGACAGGGGCGCACTGAAGCTTTCTTT
NA	13	NA	TRBV9	TRBJ2-3	CASSVQGADTQYF	TGTGCCAGCAGCGTACAGGGCGCAGATACGCAGTATTTT
NA	15	NA	TRBV5-6	TRBJ2-1	CASIEFGANNNEQFF	TGTGCCAGCATCGAGTTCGGAGCTAACAACAATGAGCAGTTCTTC
TRBD2	15	once	TRBV9	TRBJ2-1	CASSVGPGGRNEQFF	TGTGCCAGCAGCGTAGGGCCGGGGGGGCGTAATGAGCAGTTCTTC
NA	15	NA	TRBV7-2	TRBJ1-5	CASSPEPYSNQPQHF	TGTGCCAGCAGCCCAGAACCATATAGCAATCAGCCCCAGCATTTT
TRBD1	15	NA	TRBV5-5	TRBJ2-2	CASRPRTGYTGELFF	TGTGCCAGCAGGCCGAGGACAGGGTACACCGGGGAGCTGTTTTTT
TRBD1	14	NA	TRBV6-5	TRBJ2-3	CASSTRTGSDTQYF	TGTGCCAGCAGCACCAGGACAGGTTCAGATACGCAGTATTTT
TRBD1	15	few	TRBV18	TRBJ2-1	CASSRTGDIYNEQFF	TGTGCCAGCTCACGGACAGGGGACATCTACAATGAGCAGTTCTTC
TRBD1	19	NA	TRBV10-2	TRBJ2-3	CASSETRDRVLHGTDTQYF	TGCGCCAGCAGTGAGACCCGGGACAGGGTACTACATGGGACAGATACGCAGTATTTT
NA	13	NA	TRBV18	TRBJ1-5	CASSSRRDQPQHF	TGTGCCAGCTCATCCCGACGGGATCAGCCCCAGCATTTT
TRBD2	13	few	TRBV27	TRBJ2-7	CASSFAGAYEQYF	TGTGCCAGCAGTTTCGCGGGAGCCTACGAGCAGTACTTC
NA	14	once	TRBV6-5	TRBJ1-1	CASSYLSRVTEAFF	TGTGCCAGCAGTTACTTGAGCAGGGTCACTGAAGCTTTCTTT
TRBD1	13	NA	TRBV9	TRBJ1-1	CASSRDRVTEAFF	TGTGCCAGCAGCAGGGACAGGGTAACTGAAGCTTTCTTT
NA	16	NA	TRBV19	TRBJ2-2	CASSIGVGGITGELFF	TGTGCCAGTAGTATCGGTGTCGGGGGAATCACCGGGGAGCTGTTTTTT
NA	13	NA	TRBV11-2	TRBJ1-2	CASTFDRNYGYTF	TGTGCCAGCACCTTCGACAGAAACTATGGCTACACCTTC
TRBD1	12	once	TRBV5-6	TRBJ1-2	CASSSTGSGYTF	TGTGCCAGCAGCTCGACAGGGAGTGGCTACACCTTC